This T cell receptor (beta chain) appears in the sequencing data of a study of response to subunit inactivated influenza vaccine. Study-wide results and caveats: Few additional T cells are recruited per seasonal influenza vaccination, authors suggested.

Trimming removed 6 bases from V and 4 bases from J; junction bases left unmatched: 9. The CDR3 covers 15 residues. Germline V gene lookup returns CDR1 DFQATT and CDR2 SNEGSKA (reference sequence). Each CDR3 protein gets one entry after TCRdb re-called the RT-PCR reads with MiXCR. Here the sample spans fewer than 600,000 distinct CDR3 sequences, approximately 7.2% being singletons. This clonotype was recorded a few times. Its matching antigen is unknown. The chain links TRBV20-1 to TRBJ2-1; 10 positions agree with TRBD2. The origin of this receptor is a man aged 45 to 75 who received an inactivated influenza vaccine. Here the sequenced sample was PBMCs from blood, taken around 2 years after vaccination. CDR3 sequence reads: CSAKSSGRAYNEQFF. The DNA of the CDR3 is TGCAGTGCGAAATCAAGCGGGAGGGCTTACAATGAGCAGTTCTTC.